This TCR beta chain was obtained from a study of blood T cell repertoires in COVID-19. Looking at the study overall: Samples of COVID-19 (acute and convalescent) were obtained from the United States, Italy and Spain.

Authors' processing steps: By means of reference gene primer amplification, nucleated cell counts were estimated. Generated by immunoSEQ multiplex PCR, the TCRdb table keeps only in-frame clones and is missing some. The DNA gave D and trimming, while V, J and clone size come from that table. The sample lists just over 250,000 clones; around 90% were seen once. Germline V gives CDR1 LGHNA, CDR2 YNFKEQ. CDR3 length equals 16 residues. V was pared by 0 bases and J by 3 bases, with 2 bases of the junction left unmatched. The sample was peripheral blood. This sequence was found in a person aged 18-35 years with COVID-19, enrolled during active disease. The genes are TRBV4-2 and TRBJ1-1; 12 positions match TRBD1. The DNA for the CDR3 is TGTGCCAGCAGCCAAGACGGGACAGGGGGCTACACTGAAGCTTTCTTT. The encoded protein is CASSQDGTGGYTEAFF.